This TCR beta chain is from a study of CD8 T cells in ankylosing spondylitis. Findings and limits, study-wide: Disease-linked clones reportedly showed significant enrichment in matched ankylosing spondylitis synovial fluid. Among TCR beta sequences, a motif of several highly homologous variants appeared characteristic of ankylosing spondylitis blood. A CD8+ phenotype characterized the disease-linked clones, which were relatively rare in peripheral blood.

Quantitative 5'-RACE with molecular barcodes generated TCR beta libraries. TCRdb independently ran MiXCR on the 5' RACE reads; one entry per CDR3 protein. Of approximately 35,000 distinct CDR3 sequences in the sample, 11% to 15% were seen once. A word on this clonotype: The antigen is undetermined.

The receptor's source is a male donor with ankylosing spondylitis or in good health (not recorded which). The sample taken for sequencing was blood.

In DNA, the CDR3 is TGCGCCAGCAGCTTAACTAGCGGTGCCTACAATGAGCAGTTCTTC. Its translation: CASSLTSGAYNEQFF. This chain uses TRBV5-1 with TRBJ2-1, with 8 bases that match TRBD2. The CDR3 is 15 amino acids. V was clipped by 2 bases and J by 2 bases; unmatched bases: 3. Germline V lookup: CDR1 SGHRS, CDR2 YFSETQ.